The entry that follows covers one T cell receptor beta chain sequence. This CDR3 comprises 15 residues. Germline values: CDR1 SGHTA, CDR2 FQGNSA. After removal of 6 bases from V and 0 bases from J, the junction contained 4 bases not matched to a gene. This entry is derived from a study of OX40 agonist ivuxolimab in advanced cancers. Profiling relied on immunoSEQ multiplex PCR, and the TCRdb table lists in-frame clones only, not all of them. This sample yields roughly 60,000 clones, of which 80% to 90% are seen a single time; about 4.7% belongs to the top ten. Sequences were derived from CD4+ or CD8+ T cells sorted from blood, sampled in a trial of the OX40 agonist ivuxolimab. This sequence originates from an adult with an advanced solid tumor such as melanoma, head and neck, liver or kidney cancer. V and J are TRBV7-2 and TRBJ2-7, with TRBD2 identical over 11 bases. CDR3 DNA sequence: TGTGCCAGCAGACCTACTAGCGGGAGCTCCTACGAGCAGTACTTC. Translated, it gives CASRPTSGSSYEQYF.